Listed below are T cell receptor beta chains from one sample, sequenced in a study of immune evolution from preneoplasia to lung adenocarcinoma. Assay used: immunoSEQ multiplex PCR; TCRdb lists only in-frame clones, some missing. The data contain 6,000 to 7,500 clones, about three quarters of them singletons. The specimen sequenced was FFPE minimally invasive lung adenocarcinoma tissue. The source is a person aged 55-80 years with lung adenocarcinoma. CDR3s include the opening cysteine and the closing phenylalanine or tryptophan. The order of the fields is J gene, D gene, V gene, clone size, CDR3 DNA, CDR3 protein. A D gene is named only where the DNA matches it firmly. The size field is filled for only some rows; it gives once, few, many or a size class.

>TRBJ2-7|TRBD2|TRBV30|-
TGTGCCCTAAGACTAGCGGGTCCCAACTACGAGCAGTACTTC
CALRLAGPNYEQYF
>TRBJ1-1|TRBD1|TRBV11-3|few
TGTGCCAGCAGCTTGGGACAGGGGGCTGAAGCTTTCTTT
CASSLGQGAEAFF
>TRBJ2-4|-|TRBV5-4|-
TGTGCCAGCAGCCAGGACGGATCAGCCAAAAACATTCAGTACTTC
CASSQDGSAKNIQYF
>TRBJ2-7|-|TRBV5-8|-
TGTGCCAGCATAGTAAGTGGGGAGTCCTCCTACGAGCAGTACTTC
CASIVSGESSYEQYF
>TRBJ2-2|-|TRBV4-1|-
TGCGCCAGCAGCCAAGATCATCAGGGGGAGCTGTTTTTT
CASSQDHQGELFF
>TRBJ1-2|-|TRBV30|-
TGTGCCTGGAGTCGAGGGCAGGGGAACTATGGCTACACCTTC
CAWSRGQGNYGYTF
>TRBJ2-7|-|TRBV6-1|once
TGTGCCAGCAGCGAAAGTGGGACCTACGAGCAGTACTTC
CASSESGTYEQYF
>TRBJ2-3|TRBD1|TRBV7-2|few
TGTGCCAGCAGCTTAGGAACAGGGGCCGCCCGCACAGATACGCAGTATTTT
CASSLGTGAARTDTQYF
>TRBJ2-1|-|TRBV5-1|-
TGCGCCAGCAGCTTGTGGGGGGCCCGCGGGAATGAGCAGTTCTTC
CASSLWGARGNEQFF
>TRBJ1-6|-|TRBV28|-
TGTGCCAGCACCTCAAATAATTCACCCCTCCACTTT
CASTSNNSPLHF
>TRBJ1-4|TRBD1|TRBV5-1|-
TGCGCCAGCAGCCTGGGACAGTATAATGAAAAACTGTTTTTT
CASSLGQYNEKLFF
>TRBJ1-1|-|TRBV18|-
TGTGCCAGCTCCTCGGGGGGGCCGGGGAACACTGAAGCTTTCTTT
CASSSGGPGNTEAFF
>TRBJ2-7|-|TRBV6-1|-
TGTGCCAGCAGTGTTCTGGACGGATACGAGCAGTACTTC
CASSVLDGYEQYF
>TRBJ2-7|-|TRBV19|-
TGTGCCAGTAGTATGACAATCACCTACGAGCAGTACTTC
CASSMTITYEQYF
>TRBJ1-1|-|TRBV18|large
TGTGCCAGCTCACCACGGGGGACGGGGTCGAACACTGAAGCTTTCTTT
CASSPRGTGSNTEAFF
>TRBJ1-1|-|TRBV6-5|large
TGTGCCAGCAGTTACTCCAGACGCGGGGGGACTGAAGCTTTCTTT
CASSYSRRGGTEAFF
>TRBJ1-5|-|TRBV7-8|-
TGTGCCAGCAGCTTAGCTTTGGGGAATCAGCCCCAGCATTTT
CASSLALGNQPQHF
>TRBJ2-3|-|TRBV10-3|few
TGTGCCATCAGTGGGGGAGTCACAGATACGCAGTATTTT
CAISGGVTDTQYF
>TRBJ1-1|-|TRBV9|-
TGTGCCAGCAGCCCACGGAGGACCAGAGACACTGAAGCTTTCTTT
CASSPRRTRDTEAFF
>TRBJ1-5|-|TRBV30|-
TGTGCCTGGAGTGTGACAGCCAGCGGTCAGCCCCAGCATTTT
CAWSVTASGQPQHF
>TRBJ2-1|TRBD2|TRBV28|-
TGTGCCAGCAGTTTACAAGCGGGGCAAAGCTCCTACAATGAGCAGTTCTTC
CASSLQAGQSSYNEQFF
>TRBJ2-7|TRBD2|TRBV11-3|few
TGTGCCAGCAGCCCCTGGGGGGGCGAGCAGTACTTC
CASSPWGGEQYF
>TRBJ2-5|-|TRBV28|-
TGTGCCAGCAGTTATGGGGAGACCCAGTACTTC
CASSYGETQYF
>TRBJ2-5|-|TRBV6-5|-
TGTGCCAGCAGTTACTCGACTCAAGAGACCCAGTACTTC
CASSYSTQETQYF
>TRBJ2-5|-|TRBV15|-
TGTGCCACCAGCAGAGATAGAAGGAACCCAGAGACCCAGTACTTC
CATSRDRRNPETQYF
>TRBJ2-3|-|TRBV12-5|few
TGTGCTAGTGGTTTGTCGGTGGGGTCAGATACGCAGTATTTT
CASGLSVGSDTQYF
>TRBJ1-1|-|TRBV18|-
TGTGCCAGCTCACCCCTCGGGACAGAAGCTTTCTTT
CASSPLGTEAFF
>TRBJ1-3|-|TRBV7-9|-
TGTGCCAGCAGCTTGGGTAACCGGGACACCATATATTTT
CASSLGNRDTIYF
>TRBJ2-7|-|TRBV5-6|-
TGTGCCAGCAGCTTGGCTCCAGGAAGCTCCTACGAGCAGTACTTC
CASSLAPGSSYEQYF
>TRBJ1-5|TRBD1|TRBV5-8|-
TGTGCCAGCAGCTTGGTAGGGGGCAGCATCGGGGATCAGCCCCAGCATTTT
CASSLVGGSIGDQPQHF
>TRBJ1-1|-|TRBV27|few
TGTGCCAGCAGGGAGGCAGGAACTGAAGCTTTCTTT
CASREAGTEAFF
>TRBJ2-7|TRBD2|TRBV4-1|-
TGCGCCAGCAGCCAAGCGGATAGCGGGAGGGGGTACGAGCAGTACTTC
CASSQADSGRGYEQYF
>TRBJ2-5|TRBD2|TRBV5-6|once
TGTGCCAGCAGCTTGTTGGGTAGCGGGAGGGCCGAGGAGACCCAGTACTTC
CASSLLGSGRAEETQYF
>TRBJ1-2|-|TRBV6-1|-
TGTGCCAGCACGAGGTTTGGGGATGGCTACACCTTC
CASTRFGDGYTF
>TRBJ1-4|-|TRBV19|-
TGTGCCAGTATTGAGTCGTCTCCGGGTGAAAAACTGTTTTTT
CASIESSPGEKLFF
>TRBJ2-7|-|TRBV29-1|-
TGCAGCGTTGAAGGGGGGCAGGTGGGTAGAGGAGGGCACTACGAGCAGTACTTC
CSVEGGQVGRGGHYEQYF
>TRBJ2-3|-|TRBV6-5|-
TGTGCCAGCAGTTACTCCCCCCCTGGGGGTACAGATACGCAGTATTTT
CASSYSPPGGTDTQYF
>TRBJ2-1|-|TRBV18|-
TGTGCCAGCTCTCAAAGGAATCAAATTTTAAGCAAGGGTGAGCAGTTCTTC
CASSQRNQILSKGEQFF
>TRBJ1-4|-|TRBV11-2|-
TGTGCCAGCAGCACCCAGGGAGGGAAGCAAAATGAAAAACTGTTTTTT
CASSTQGGKQNEKLFF
>TRBJ2-7|TRBD2|TRBV5-1|few
TGCGCCAGCAGCCGGGAGGGGGACGAGCAGTACTTC
CASSREGDEQYF
>TRBJ2-2|-|TRBV6-4|once
TGTGCCAGCAGTCCCAAGGGGACTGGCGCGAACACCGGGGAGCTGTTTTTT
CASSPKGTGANTGELFF
>TRBJ2-1|TRBD2|TRBV11-2|-
TGTGCCAGCAGCATGGGACTAGCGGGAGTTGACGAGCAGTTCTTC
CASSMGLAGVDEQFF
>TRBJ2-3|-|TRBV19|-
TGTGCCAGTAGTATAGTTAGCGGCAGCACAGATACGCAGTATTTT
CASSIVSGSTDTQYF
>TRBJ2-1|TRBD2|TRBV7-8|-
TGTGCCAGCAGCTTATCTCCGGACTTTCGGACTAGCGGGAGAGTACATGAGCAGTTCTTC
CASSLSPDFRTSGRVHEQFF
>TRBJ2-7|-|TRBV18|-
-
CASSPPSSSGEQYF
>TRBJ1-5|-|TRBV21-1|-
TGTGCCAGCAGCAAAGTTGCGGGTTCCAATCAGCCCCAGCATTTT
CASSKVAGSNQPQHF
>TRBJ1-2|TRBD1|TRBV6-1|-
TGTGCCAGCAGTGAACCGGGACAGGGGGCGCATGGCTACACCTTC
CASSEPGQGAHGYTF
>TRBJ2-1|TRBD2|TRBV5-1|few
TGCGCCAGCAGCGAGACTAGCGGGAGTATGGGTGAGCAGTTCTTC
CASSETSGSMGEQFF
>TRBJ2-7|TRBD2|TRBV6-5|-
TGTGCCAGCAGAGGGACTAGCGGGAGGTTTTACGAGCAGTACTTC
CASRGTSGRFYEQYF
>TRBJ1-1|-|TRBV30|-
TGTGCCTGGAGTGATCCTCCCTGGCAGGTTGAAGCTTTCTTT
CAWSDPPWQVEAFF
>TRBJ2-5|-|TRBV10-3|-
TGTGCCATCAGTGAGTCAACGGGAGTCAAGACCCAGTACTTC
CAISESTGVKTQYF